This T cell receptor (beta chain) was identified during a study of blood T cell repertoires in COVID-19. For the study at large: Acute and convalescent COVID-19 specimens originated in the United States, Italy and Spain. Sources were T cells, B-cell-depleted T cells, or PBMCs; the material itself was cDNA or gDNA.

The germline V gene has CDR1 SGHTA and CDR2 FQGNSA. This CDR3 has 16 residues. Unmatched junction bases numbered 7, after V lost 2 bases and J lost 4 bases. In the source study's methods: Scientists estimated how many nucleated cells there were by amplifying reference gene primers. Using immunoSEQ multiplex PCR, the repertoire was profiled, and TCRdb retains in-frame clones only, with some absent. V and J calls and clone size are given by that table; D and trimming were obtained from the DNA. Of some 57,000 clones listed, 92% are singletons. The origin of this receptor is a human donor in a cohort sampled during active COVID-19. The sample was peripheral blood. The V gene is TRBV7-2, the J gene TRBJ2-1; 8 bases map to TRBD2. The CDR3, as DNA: TGTGCCAGCAGCTTATGGGCGACTAGCGAGTACAATGAGCAGTTCTTC. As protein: CASSLWATSEYNEQFF.